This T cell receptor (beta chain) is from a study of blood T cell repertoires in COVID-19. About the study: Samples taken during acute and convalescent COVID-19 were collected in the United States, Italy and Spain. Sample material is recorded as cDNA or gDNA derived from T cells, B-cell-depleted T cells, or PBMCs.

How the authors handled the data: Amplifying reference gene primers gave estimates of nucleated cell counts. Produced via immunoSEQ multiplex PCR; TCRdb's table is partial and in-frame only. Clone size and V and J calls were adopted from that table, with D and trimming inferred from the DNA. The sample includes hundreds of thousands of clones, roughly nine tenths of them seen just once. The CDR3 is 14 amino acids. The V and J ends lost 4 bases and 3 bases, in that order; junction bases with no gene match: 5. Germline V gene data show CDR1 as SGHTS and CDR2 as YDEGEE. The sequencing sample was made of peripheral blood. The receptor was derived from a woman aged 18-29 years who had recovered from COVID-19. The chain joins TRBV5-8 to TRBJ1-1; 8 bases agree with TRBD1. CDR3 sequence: CASSKDRAYTEAFF. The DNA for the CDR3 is TGTGCCAGCAGCAAGGACAGGGCGTACACTGAAGCTTTCTTT.